Described below is a single T cell receptor (beta chain) sequence and its context. This clonotype was observed many times. What antigen it recognizes has not been identified. Base qualities are missing; no much larger clone stands one base away. This record comes from a study of regulatory T cells in long-lasting Graves disease (dated by TCRdb to 2020 to 2022). Regarding the study in general: Antithyroid drugs had been taken for less than 3 months by newly diagnosed Graves' disease patients. Peripheral blood TCR sequencing and RNA sequencing compared persistent Graves' disease patients with newly diagnosed Graves' disease patients. The study took place in China and was registered as a clinical trial. A total of around 35 samples were covered by TCR sequencing, comprising approximately 13 persistent and some 20 newly diagnosed Graves' disease patients. Study-wide findings and limitations: Persistent disease showed preferential use of TRBV28, TRBJ1-2 and TRBJ2-5, whereas newly diagnosed disease favored TRBV20-1 and TRBJ2-1. Persistent Graves' disease patients showed lower TCR Shannon entropy and fewer highly expanded clones than newly diagnosed patients, suggesting clonal expansion. Sequencing and analysis were restricted to the TCR beta chain. The authors noted that the small sample size was a limitation that may lower accuracy. A larger number of public clonotypes was shared among persistent patients (over 2,500) than among newly diagnosed patients (roughly 970). Only peripheral blood was studied, because thyroid tissue, the primary lesion, was inaccessible.

The library was obtained by multiplex PCR. This sample was sequenced with an Illumina HiSeq 4000. CDR3 regions were amplified by Arm-PCR with iRepertoire HTBI primers to construct TCR beta libraries. Before sequencing, the PCR products underwent gel purification. From the authors' description of their analysis: Gene usage analysis of CDR3 amino acid clonotypes relied on the 62 TRBV and around 13 TRBJ segments identified across samples. COPE and FqMerger were used to merge the filtered high-quality paired reads into contigs. BLAST was used to align contigs to IMGT TRBV, TRBD and TRBJ reference genes, with CDR3 defined following IMGT. Clonotypes above 0.1% frequency were classified as highly expanded clones. Shannon entropy served as the measure of repertoire diversity, while the Gini coefficient captured V-J evenness. Public clonotypes were defined as clonotypes shared by more than one individual. The public reads were reanalyzed by TCRdb: fastp trimming at Q25, MiXCR alignment, in-frame beta chains only. When rows share a CDR3 protein, they turn into one entry using the most common DNA and genes. The V and J calls reflect TCRdb's pipeline rather than the authors' work. Recorded for this sample are 680,000 or so distinct CDR3 sequences; 15% to 20% of them occurred a single time. 18% of the sample goes to the ten largest clones.

Taken from the germline V gene (reference sequence), the CDR1 and CDR2 loops are DFQATT and SNEGSKA. Including the terminal cysteine and phenylalanine, the CDR3 comprises 12 residues. Here the CDR3 DNA is all that survives: 36 bases in frame from base 1. V and J are truncated by 1 base and 7 bases respectively, leaving an intervening sequence of 8 bases. The sample's time point label, decoded: newly diagnosed GD, antithyroid drugs for less than 3 months. For both TCR sequencing and RNA sequencing, RNA was extracted from PBMCs in TRIzol. The diagnosis of Graves' disease followed American Thyroid Association guidelines. Recruitment of patients was carried out at an endocrinology department in Xi'an, China. From each patient, approximately 9.9 milliliters of peripheral blood was collected into an EDTA anticoagulant tube. Ficoll Paque Plus density gradient separation was used to isolate PBMCs, and no further T cell sorting was performed. An Agilent 2100 Bioanalyzer and agarose gel were used to assess RNA quality, and a NanoDrop 2000 was used to measure RNA concentration.

These sequences were also reported in another study, on T cells in Graves' hyperthyroidism and ophthalmopathy. From the second report: A patient counted as having stable Graves' hyperthyroidism if no progression to ophthalmopathy occurred over 18 months of follow-up. The hyperthyroidism patients were between 18 and 65 years old and newly diagnosed, with a disease duration of less than 2 months. The study excluded patients with uncontrolled infections, other autoimmune diseases, pregnancy or lactation. Diagnoses were based on clinical symptoms, serum thyroxine and TRAb, thyroid ultrasound and orbital computed tomography. The TCR CDR3 was subjected to a first round of RT-PCR using the HTBI primer set and the Qiagen OneStep RT-PCR kit. Blood samples also contained most of the expanded thyroid clonotypes (frequency above 0.001), which suggests that blood repertoires may reflect thyroid immune responses. In cross-validation, a model built on a 13 V-J signature told ophthalmopathy apart from stable hyperthyroidism with 87.88% sensitivity and about 81% specificity, and in testing the same model reached 80%/75%. In validation, progression to ophthalmopathy was predicted by the model with nearly 71% sensitivity and roughly 76% specificity, a median of around 6.5 months before onset. To identify TCR V-J signatures that set the groups apart, the researchers used a discovery cohort of 90 to 100 patients, made up of roughly 45 with Graves' ophthalmopathy and approximately 57 with stable Graves' hyperthyroidism. Prospective prediction of ophthalmopathy was tested in an independent validation cohort consisting of roughly 20 hyperthyroidism patients and approximately 16 patients who later progressed to ophthalmopathy. For training and testing, the 100 or so patients in the discovery cohort were randomly divided in a 7:3 ratio. The study also compared thyroid tissue and blood T-cell repertoires from a handful of Graves' hyperthyroidism patients. Once sampling was done, hyperthyroidism patients were given methimazole at a starting dose of 30 mg daily, whereas ophthalmopathy patients were given high-dose intravenous methylprednisolone. Libraries were constructed in a second round of multiplex PCR, after which size selection and purification were carried out. Libraries were sequenced paired-end with 100 bp reads on an Illumina HiSeq2000. SOAPnuke was used to process the raw data, throwing out any read that contained adapters or uncalled bases, had a mean Phred below 15, or lacked an exact constant-primer or identifier match. COPE v1.2.5 was used to merge the high-quality paired reads, and each unique nucleotide sequence was defined as a clonotype. Clonotypes were aligned to IMGT TRBV, TRBD and TRBJ reference segments using MiTCR v1.1. Only V-J combinations with frequency above 0.0001, covering about 99% of repertoires, were analysed. The TCS score was defined as the ratio of F50 (clonal expansion) to E x V (chaos), calculated using BLOSUM62-based TCRdist between CDR3 peptides within each V-J. Welch's t-statistics and random forest reduced roughly 500 V-J features to under 15, which were used in a naive Bayes classifier (R e1071). Sample size was not statistically predetermined, and investigators were not blinded to group allocation. TCR Vbeta CDR3 sequencing of around 130 peripheral blood samples (more than 40 ophthalmopathy, approximately 80 hyperthyroidism and around 17 progressor patients) is reported in the paper.

The receptor was derived from a woman in her twenties or thirties with Graves disease. Donor details come from another sample of the same person, matched by shared clones. The chain is encoded by TRBV20-1 joined to TRBJ2-1, with the D gene not clear enough to name. The sequences come from peripheral blood mononuclear cells (PBMCs), collected at new diagnosis, from a patient treated with antithyroid drugs. The DNA reads TGCAGTGCTAGAGGCCAGGTAAATGAGCAGTTCTTC. This codes for CSARGQVNEQFF.